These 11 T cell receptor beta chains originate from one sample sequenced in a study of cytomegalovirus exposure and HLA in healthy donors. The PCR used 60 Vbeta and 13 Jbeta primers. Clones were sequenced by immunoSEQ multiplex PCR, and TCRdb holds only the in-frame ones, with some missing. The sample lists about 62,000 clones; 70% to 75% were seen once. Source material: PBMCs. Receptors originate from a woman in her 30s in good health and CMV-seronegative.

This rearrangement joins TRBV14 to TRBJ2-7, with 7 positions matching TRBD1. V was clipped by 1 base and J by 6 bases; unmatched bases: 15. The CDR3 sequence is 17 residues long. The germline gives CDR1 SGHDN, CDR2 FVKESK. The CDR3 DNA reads TGTGCCAGCAGCCAAGTCTGGGGCCGACAGGGTACCCGCGAGCAGTACGTC. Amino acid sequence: CASSQVWGRQGTREQYV.

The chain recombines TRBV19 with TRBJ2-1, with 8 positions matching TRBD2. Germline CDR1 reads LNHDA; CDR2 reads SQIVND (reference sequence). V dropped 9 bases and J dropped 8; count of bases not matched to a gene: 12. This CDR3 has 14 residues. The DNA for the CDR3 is TGTGCCAGCAGAAACCTGGGACTAGGTGATGAGCAGTTCTTC. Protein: CASRNLGLGDEQFF.

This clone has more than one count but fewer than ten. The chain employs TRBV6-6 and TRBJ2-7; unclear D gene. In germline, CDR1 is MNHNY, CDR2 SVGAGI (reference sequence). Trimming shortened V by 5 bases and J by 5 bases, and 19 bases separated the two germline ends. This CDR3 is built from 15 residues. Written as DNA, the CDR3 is TGTGCCAGCAGTGCCTACAGTCCAGTCTTCCACGAGCAGTACTTC. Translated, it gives CASSAYSPVFHEQYF.

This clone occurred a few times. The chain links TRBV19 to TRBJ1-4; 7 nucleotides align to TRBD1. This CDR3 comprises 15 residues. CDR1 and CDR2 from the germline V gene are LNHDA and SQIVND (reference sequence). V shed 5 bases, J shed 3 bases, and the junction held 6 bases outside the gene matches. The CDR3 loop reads CASSAPGQSNEKLFF. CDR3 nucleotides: TGTGCCAGTAGTGCACCGGGACAGTCTAATGAAAAACTGTTTTTT.

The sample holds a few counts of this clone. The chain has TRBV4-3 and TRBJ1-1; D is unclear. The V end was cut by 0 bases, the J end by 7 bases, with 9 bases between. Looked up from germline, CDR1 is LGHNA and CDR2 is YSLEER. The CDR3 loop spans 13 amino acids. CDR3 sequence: CASSQDKRGEAFF. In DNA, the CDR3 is TGCGCCAGCAGCCAAGATAAGCGAGGTGAAGCTTTCTTT.

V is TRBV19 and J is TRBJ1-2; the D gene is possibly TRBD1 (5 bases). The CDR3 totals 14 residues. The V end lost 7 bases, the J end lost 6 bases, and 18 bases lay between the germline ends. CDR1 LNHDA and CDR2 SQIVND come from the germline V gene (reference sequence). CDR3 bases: TGTGCCAGTATGGGCAGGGAGGAGTATAATGGCTACACCTTC. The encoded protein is CASMGREEYNGYTF. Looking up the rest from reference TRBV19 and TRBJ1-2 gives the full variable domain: DGGITQSPKYLFRKEGQNVTLSCEQNLNHDAMYWYRQDPGQGLRLIYYSQIVNDFQKGDIAEGYSVSREKKESFPLTVTSAQKNPTAFYLCASMGREEYNGYTFGSGTRLTVV.

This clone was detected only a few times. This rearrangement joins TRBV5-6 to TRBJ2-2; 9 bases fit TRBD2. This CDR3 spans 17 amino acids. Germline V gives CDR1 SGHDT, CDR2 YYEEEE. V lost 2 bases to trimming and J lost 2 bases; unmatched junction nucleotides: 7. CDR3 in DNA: TGTGCCAGCAGCTTCCCACCGGGGACTAGCAACACCGGGGAGCTGTTTTTT. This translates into CASSFPPGTSNTGELFF.

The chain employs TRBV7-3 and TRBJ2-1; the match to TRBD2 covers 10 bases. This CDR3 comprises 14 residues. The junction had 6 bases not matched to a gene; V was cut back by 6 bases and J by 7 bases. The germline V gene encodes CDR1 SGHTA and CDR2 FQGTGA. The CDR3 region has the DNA TGTGCCAGCAGTTCTGCTAGCGGGAGAAATGAGCAGTTCTTC. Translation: CASSSASGRNEQFF.

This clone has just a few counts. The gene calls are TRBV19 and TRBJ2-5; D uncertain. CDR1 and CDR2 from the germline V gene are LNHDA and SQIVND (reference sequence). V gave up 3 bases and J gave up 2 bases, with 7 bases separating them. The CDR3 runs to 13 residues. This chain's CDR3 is CASSIQAQETQYF. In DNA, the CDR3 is TGTGCCAGTAGTATTCAAGCTCAAGAGACCCAGTACTTC.

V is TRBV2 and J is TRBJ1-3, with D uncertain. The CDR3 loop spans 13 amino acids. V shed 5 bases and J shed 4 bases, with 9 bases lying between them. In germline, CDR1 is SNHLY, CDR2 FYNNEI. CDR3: CASSYSTGNTIYF. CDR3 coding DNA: TGTGCCAGCAGTTACTCTACCGGAAACACCATATATTTT.

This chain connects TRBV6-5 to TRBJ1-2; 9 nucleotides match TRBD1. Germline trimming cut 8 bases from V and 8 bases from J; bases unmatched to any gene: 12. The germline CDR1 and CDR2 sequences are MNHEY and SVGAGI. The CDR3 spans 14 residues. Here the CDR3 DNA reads TGTGCCAGCCTAACAGGGGGCGGTGTTGACGGCTACACCTTC. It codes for CASLTGGGVDGYTF.